This TCR beta chain is from a study of shared clonotypes between healthy human individuals. Study context: The plates for each donor numbered three CD4 naive, three CD4 memory, two CD8 naive and one CD8 memory.

With regard to this clone: The antigen remains unidentified.

Sequencing used immunoSEQ multiplex PCR; TCRdb keeps in-frame clones, though not all of them. In the table there are hundreds of thousands of clones, roughly 97% of which are singletons. Whole-study findings and limits: Generation probabilities were higher for clonotypes shared across all four sorted-subset donors than for unshared ones.

The J segment lost 5 bases and the V segment lost 5 bases, leaving 9 bases of the junction unmatched. The germline CDR1 and CDR2 sequences are KGHSH and LQKENI. This CDR3 spans 15 amino acids. This clonotype originated in a woman aged 25 to 39 in good health. Sequencing was carried out using naive CD4+ T cells sorted from blood. Specified subset: CD45RA+ positively selected. This chain links TRBV18 with TRBJ2-5; 9 nucleotides match TRBD2. CDR3 in DNA: TGTGCCAGCTCATCCGGGGCTAGCGGGACGGAGACCCAGTACTTC. Translation gives CASSSGASGTETQYF.